These 11 T cell receptor beta chains came from one sample sequenced in a study of T cells in Graves' hyperthyroidism and ophthalmopathy. There were TCR beta CDR3 regions amplified from RNA transcripts. The TCR CDR3 first-round RT-PCR relied on the HTBI primer set. TCRdb itself ran the multiplex PCR reads through MiXCR, one entry per CDR3 protein. Counted here are around 100,000 distinct CDR3 sequences, over 45% occurring once; the ten biggest clones make up approximately 30%. The material sequenced was blood. Every receptor here comes from a man aged 35-49 years with Graves' hyperthyroidism.

The chain carries TRBV9 and TRBJ1-1; 8 nucleotides align to TRBD1. Losses at the gene ends were 0 bases for V and 7 bases for J; bases not matched to a gene: 2. Per the germline V gene, CDR1 is SGDLS and CDR2 is YYNGEE. The CDR3 length is 13 residues. DNA of the CDR3: TGTGCCAGCAGCGTAGTGGGGACAGGTGAAGCTTTCTTT. Encoded protein: CASSVVGTGEAFF.

This clonotype came up once. This chain joins TRBV20-1 and TRBJ1-2, with 9 nucleotides matching TRBD1. The CDR3 runs to 15 residues. CDR1 and CDR2 from the germline V gene are DFQATT and SNEGSKA (reference sequence). With V trimmed by 4 bases and J by 2 bases, 8 bases remained unmatched. The CDR3 nucleotides read TGCAGTGCTATGACAGGGGGTAACGCGAACTATGGCTACACCTTC. Protein product: CSAMTGGNANYGYTF.

This chain joins TRBV28 and TRBJ1-2; D is ambiguous. CDR3 length: 15 residues. Germline CDR1 and CDR2: MDHEN and SYDVKM. V shed 5 bases and J shed 3 bases, with 16 bases lying between them. CDR3 DNA: TGTGCCAGCAGTCCCATCGGGAGCGGGTACTATGGCTACACCTTC. It is translated as CASSPIGSGYYGYTF.

There are many counts of this clonotype. This chain connects TRBV7-2 to TRBJ2-1; tentatively, D is TRBD1 (5 bases). The length of the CDR3 is 17 residues. Trimming removed 5 bases at V and 8 bases at J, with 25 bases between. The germline CDR1 and CDR2 sequences are SGHTA and FQGNSA. The DNA of the CDR3 is TGTGCCAGCAGCCAAGTTAGTGACAGAACCCCGGTCTATGAGCAGTTCTTC. This encodes CASSQVSDRTPVYEQFF.

This clonotype was seen repeatedly, ten times or more. The rearrangement links TRBV29-1 to TRBJ2-3; perhaps TRBD1 as D (5 bases). The CDR3 is 13 residues long. With 2 bases removed from V and 4 bases from J, the gap between germline ends came to 10 bases. Germline loops: CDR1 SQVTM, CDR2 ANQGSEA. The DNA of the CDR3 is TGCAGCGTTGAAACAGGCGCCTCAGATACGCAGTATTTT. This gives the protein CSVETGASDTQYF.

This clonotype was found many times. This rearrangement joins TRBV12-3 or TRBV12-4 to TRBJ1-5, with no clear D. CDR3 length equals 12 residues. V gave up 5 bases and J gave up 6 bases, with 8 bases separating them. CDR3 coding DNA: TGTGCCAGCAGTCGCGAAGGTCAGCCCCAGCATTTT. Translated, it gives CASSREGQPQHF.

This clonotype was detected ten times or more. This chain connects TRBV19 to TRBJ2-2; 8 bases align to TRBD1. The CDR3 is 16 residues long. The V and J ends lost 5 bases and 0 bases, in that order; junction bases with no gene match: 5. Germline V gene data show CDR1 as LNHDA and CDR2 as SQIVND (reference sequence). CDR3 sequence (DNA): TGTGCCAGTAGTCTCCCAGGGGGCTCGAACACCGGGGAGCTGTTTTTT. Encoded protein: CASSLPGGSNTGELFF.

This clonotype came up many times. V and J are TRBV20-1 and TRBJ1-1, with 8 bases that match TRBD1. The CDR3 extends over 15 amino acids. Germline V gene data show CDR1 as DFQATT and CDR2 as SNEGSKA (reference sequence). V was clipped by 0 bases and J by 0 bases; unmatched bases: 3. CDR3 residues: CSAREWDRMNTEAFF. The CDR3 DNA reads as TGCAGTGCTAGAGAGTGGGACAGGATGAACACTGAAGCTTTCTTT.

The J gene is TRBJ1-2, the V gene TRBV7-4; D gene unclear. The germline V gene encodes CDR1 SGHVT and CDR2 SQSDAQ. The CDR3 consists of 18 residues. Trimming removed 1 base at V and 8 bases at J, with 26 bases between. CDR3 bases: TGTGCCAGCAGCTTAGTGGAGGGCGCATCCCTGTTAATCTCGGGCTACACCTTC. This translates into CASSLVEGASLLISGYTF.

The chain joins TRBV5-1 to TRBJ2-2; 9 positions match TRBD1. Germline V gives CDR1 SGHRS, CDR2 YFSETQ. V trimming: 0 bases; J trimming: 6 bases; junction bases outside the gene matches: 3. The CDR3 runs 15 residues. The CDR3 nucleotides are TGCGCCAGCAGCTTGGTAGGACAGGGGCCCGGGGAGCTGTTTTTT. It encodes CASSLVGQGPGELFF.

The chain recombines TRBV9 with TRBJ2-7; no firm D call. The germline V gene has CDR1 SGDLS and CDR2 YYNGEE. The CDR3 covers 13 residues. The ends were cut back, 5 bases at V and 0 bases at J, with 9 bases in the middle. The CDR3 here is CASRSVSSYEQYF. CDR3 in DNA: TGTGCCAGCAGATCGGTGAGCTCCTACGAGCAGTACTTC.